This T cell receptor (beta chain) was sequenced in a study of OX40 agonist ivuxolimab in advanced cancers. Study-wide context: People in dose escalation had one of these cancers: hepatocellular carcinoma, melanoma, renal cell or head and neck cancer. Patients with prior anti-PD-1, anti-PD-L1 or anti-CTLA-4 therapy were eligible; 35% to 50% had some. Points from the study as a whole: CD8+ T cells were the subset that, on average, had more expanded clones than CD4+. The study found among the lowest clonal expansion in partial responders at 0.1-3.0 mg/kg.

The assay was immunoSEQ multiplex PCR, and TCRdb's table has in-frame clones only and misses some. This sample has 71,000 or so clones; about 86% occur once, and the top ten carry roughly 1.1%. About this clone itself: The antigen is undetermined.

This CDR3 is 14 amino acids long. The junction had 1 base not matched to a gene; V was cut back by 4 bases and J by 3 bases. The germline V gene has CDR1 SGHNT and CDR2 YYREEE (reference sequence). Sequencing used CD4+ or CD8+ T cells sorted from blood, obtained in a trial of the OX40 agonist ivuxolimab. V gene TRBV5-4 combines with J gene TRBJ2-1; 10 bases are a match to TRBD1. The sequence was obtained from an adult with an advanced solid tumor such as melanoma, head and neck, liver or kidney cancer. This CDR3 is CASSRTGGYNEQFF. CDR3 in DNA: TGTGCCAGCAGCCGGACAGGGGGCTACAATGAGCAGTTCTTC.